Following are 6 T cell receptor beta chains from one sample sequenced in a study of blood T cell repertoires in COVID-19. The method was immunoSEQ multiplex PCR; TCRdb's version includes in-frame clones alone and lacks a portion of them. This table holds approximately 240,000 clones, around 82% found once. The sequenced material came from peripheral blood. These receptors originate from a woman aged 55-69 years with acute or convalescent COVID-19.

The chain carries TRBV19 and TRBJ1-2, with 9 bases matching TRBD1. Unmatched junction bases numbered 2, after V lost 6 bases and J lost 6 bases. The CDR3 totals 12 residues. The germline V gene has CDR1 LNHDA and CDR2 SQIVND (reference sequence). CDR3 sequence reads: CASRRTGDGYTF. CDR3 bases: TGTGCCAGTAGAAGGACAGGGGATGGCTACACCTTC.

V is TRBV5-4 and J is TRBJ1-2; no clear D. Germline V gives CDR1 SGHNT, CDR2 YYREEE (reference sequence). The V end was cut by 3 bases, the J end by 1 base, with 7 bases between. CDR3 length equals 13 residues. The CDR3, as DNA: TGTGCCAGCAGCTCCCAATTTAACTATGGCTACACCTTC. Translation gives CASSSQFNYGYTF.

The chain recombines TRBV2 with TRBJ2-5; D is unresolved. Germline CDR1 and CDR2: SNHLY and FYNNEI. The V end lost 6 bases, the J end lost 2 bases, and 13 bases lay between the germline ends. The CDR3 is 14 amino acids. The CDR3 sequence: CASSRGWQQETQYF. In DNA, the CDR3 is TGTGCCAGCAGCAGAGGTTGGCAGCAAGAGACCCAGTACTTC.

This chain links TRBV7-2 with TRBJ2-3; 9 bases match TRBD2. The CDR3 spans 15 residues. Germline V gene sequence: CDR1 SGHTA, CDR2 FQGNSA. The V gene end was trimmed by 5 bases and the J gene end by 5 bases; junction bases not matched to a gene: 8. In DNA form, the CDR3 reads TGTGCCAGCAGCAAAGCGGGGGGTTTAATAGATACGCAGTATTTT. Protein product: CASSKAGGLIDTQYF. The whole variable domain, filled in from reference TRBV7-2 and TRBJ2-3, reads GAGVSQSPSNKVTEKGKDVELRCDPISGHTALYWYRQSLGQGLEFLIYFQGNSAPDKSGLPSDRFSAERTGGSVSTLTIQRTQQEDSAVYLCASSKAGGLIDTQYFGPGTRLTVL.

This rearrangement joins TRBV2 to TRBJ1-2; 8 positions match TRBD1. This CDR3 is built from 15 residues. V shed 9 bases and J 6 bases; nucleotides not matched to a gene: 15. The germline CDR1 and CDR2 sequences are SNHLY and FYNNEI. The CDR3 sequence: CARTLDRGQVNGYTF. The CDR3 DNA reads TGTGCCAGGACGCTGGATAGGGGACAGGTCAATGGCTACACCTTC.

V and J are TRBV12-3 or TRBV12-4 and TRBJ1-2; no clear D gene. V was pared by 1 base and J by 6 bases, with 9 bases between. The CDR3 is 13 residues long. The CDR3, as DNA: TGTGCCAGCAGTTTAGTGTTCGGGGATGGCTACACCTTC. Its translation is CASSLVFGDGYTF.